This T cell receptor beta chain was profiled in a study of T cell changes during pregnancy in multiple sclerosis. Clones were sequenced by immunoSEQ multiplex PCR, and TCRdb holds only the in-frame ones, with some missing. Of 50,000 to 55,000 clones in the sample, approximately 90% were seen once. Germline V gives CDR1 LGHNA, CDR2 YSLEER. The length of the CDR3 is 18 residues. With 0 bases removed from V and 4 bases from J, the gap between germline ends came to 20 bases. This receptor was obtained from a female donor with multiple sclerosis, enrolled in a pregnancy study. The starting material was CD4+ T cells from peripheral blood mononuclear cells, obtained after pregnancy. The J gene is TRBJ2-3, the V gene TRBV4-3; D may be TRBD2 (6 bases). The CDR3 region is CASSQEWAGTPNADTQYF. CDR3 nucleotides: TGCGCCAGCAGCCAAGAATGGGCCGGGACTCCAAACGCAGATACGCAGTATTTT.